This T cell receptor (beta chain) originates from a study of T cell responses to AZD1222 COVID-19 vaccine. General observations from the study: Across spike, vaccine-associated CD4 TCRs were found, dominant at 160-218 and 743-854. Baseline seropositivity occurred in only 5 to 7 AZD1222 recipients.

Germline V CDR1 and CDR2: MNHNY, SVGAGI (reference sequence). The V gene lost 7 bases and the J gene lost 1 base, with 12 bases spanning the gap. The CDR3 length is 14 residues. This clone was seen only once. Its antigen is not known. Sequencing used immunoSEQ multiplex PCR; TCRdb keeps in-frame clones, though not all of them. The data contain about 130,000 clones, 70% to 90% of them singletons. This chain links TRBV6-6 with TRBJ2-3; no definite D call. The input for sequencing was peripheral blood, taken on day 0 of AZD1222 vaccination. The clonotype was recovered from an adult in good health. CDR3 nucleotide sequence: TGTGCCAGCACCCGGACCATGGGCACAGATACGCAGTATTTT. As protein: CASTRTMGTDTQYF.